The following is a TCR beta chain sequence with its context. Its antigen is unidentified. The data stem from a study of blood T cells in healthy people across ages. Regarding the study as a whole: Expanded clonotype changes were possibly confounded by unknown donor CMV status. In long-lived donors, naive CD4+ cell counts and diversity exceeded those of aged donors. Age showed a roughly linear inverse relationship with TCR beta diversity per million T cells.

A sample-barcoded 5' primer and a J-beta primer mix were used in a second PCR of roughly 6 to 11 cycles. MiXCR was run by TCRdb on the 5' RACE reads, yielding one entry per CDR3 protein. The sample has nearly 800,000 distinct CDR3 sequences, 56% seen once; the top ten hold around 24%. The trim removed 3 bases at V and 8 bases at J, leaving 9 bases unmatched. Germline CDR1 SQVTM, CDR2 ANQGSEA. CDR3 size: 13 residues. The V call is TRBV29-1, the J call TRBJ1-1; 7 bases line up with TRBD1. The sample taken for sequencing was blood. The sequence came from a man between 35 and 55 years old in good health. As DNA, the CDR3 is TGCAGCGTTGAGGCGGGACAGTTGACGGAAGCTTTCTTT. Its translation: CSVEAGQLTEAFF.